This T cell receptor (beta chain) was retrieved from a study of blood T cell repertoires in COVID-19. The V gene's germline CDR1 is SNHLY and CDR2 FYNNEI. The CDR3 is made up of 14 amino acids. Trimming at V came to 8 bases and at J to 13 bases, leaving 10 bases not matched to a gene. Some clones are missing from TCRdb's copy, which holds only in-frame ones; the method was immunoSEQ multiplex PCR. The table shows 200,000 to 250,000 clones, with about 79% occurring only once. Clinical history reported by participants formed the basis on which cohorts were assigned. The TCR was taken from a woman in her thirties or forties with acute COVID-19. The sample taken for sequencing was PBMCs or T cells enriched from blood (not recorded which). The chain uses TRBV2 and TRBJ2-3; 15 bases line up with TRBD2. The DNA for the CDR3 is TGTGCCAGCTCCCTAGGGACTAGCGGGGGGAAGGAGTATTTT. Its translation: CASSLGTSGGKEYF.